The following is a T cell receptor (beta chain) sequence with its context. This entry comes from a study of blood T cell repertoires in COVID-19. As for the study in general: COVID-19 samples collected from the United States, Italy and Spain covered acute and convalescent phases.

Trimming pared 4 bases from V and 2 bases from J, leaving 11 bases between. In germline, CDR1 is SEHNR, CDR2 FQNEAQ (reference sequence). The CDR3 totals 14 residues. Individuals aged roughly 18 to 90 years were recruited from approximately 22 US areas. TCRdb's table, derived via immunoSEQ multiplex PCR, lists solely in-frame clones and lacks some. The top ten hold 2.6% of the sample, which has about 240,000 clones, approximately 86% seen once. The genes are TRBV7-9 and TRBJ1-1; no clear D gene. The sequence derives from a young woman with acute COVID-19. Sequencing was done on a sample of PBMCs or T cells enriched from blood (not recorded which). CDR3 coding DNA: TGTGCCAGCAGCTGGGTTGAGGGAAACACTGAAGCTTTCTTT. Translating gives CASSWVEGNTEAFF. Full variable domain (remainder filled in from reference TRBV7-9 and TRBJ1-1): DTGVSQNPRHKITKRGQNVTFRCDPISEHNRLYWYRQTLGQGPEFLTYFQNEAQLEKSRLLSDRFSAERPKGSFSTLEIQRTEQGDSAMYLCASSWVEGNTEAFFGQGTRLTVV.